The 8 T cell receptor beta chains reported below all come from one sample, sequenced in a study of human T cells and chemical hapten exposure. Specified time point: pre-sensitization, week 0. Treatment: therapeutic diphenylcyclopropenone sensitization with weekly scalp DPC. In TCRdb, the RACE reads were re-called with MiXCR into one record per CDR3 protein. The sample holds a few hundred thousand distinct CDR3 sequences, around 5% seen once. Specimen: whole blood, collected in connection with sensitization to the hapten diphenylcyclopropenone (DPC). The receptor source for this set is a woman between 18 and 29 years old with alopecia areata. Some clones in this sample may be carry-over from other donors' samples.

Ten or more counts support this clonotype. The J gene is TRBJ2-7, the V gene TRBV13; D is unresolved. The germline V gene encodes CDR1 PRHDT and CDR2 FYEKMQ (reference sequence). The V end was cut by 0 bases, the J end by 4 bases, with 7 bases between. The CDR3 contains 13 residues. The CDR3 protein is CASSLGLQYEQYF. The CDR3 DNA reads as TGTGCCAGCAGCTTAGGACTACAGTACGAGCAGTACTTC.

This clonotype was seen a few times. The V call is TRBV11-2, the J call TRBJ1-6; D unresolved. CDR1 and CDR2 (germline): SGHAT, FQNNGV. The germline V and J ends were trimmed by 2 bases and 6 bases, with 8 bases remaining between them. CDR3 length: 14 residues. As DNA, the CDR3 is TGTGCCAGCAGCTTACGGCGGACTAATTCACCCCTCCACTTT. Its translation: CASSLRRTNSPLHF. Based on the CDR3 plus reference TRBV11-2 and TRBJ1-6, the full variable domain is EAGVAQSPRYKIIEKRQSVAFWCNPISGHATLYWYQQILGQGPKLLIQFQNNGVVDDSQLPKDRFSAERLKGVDSTLKIQPAKLEDSAVYLCASSLRRTNSPLHFGNGTRLTVT.

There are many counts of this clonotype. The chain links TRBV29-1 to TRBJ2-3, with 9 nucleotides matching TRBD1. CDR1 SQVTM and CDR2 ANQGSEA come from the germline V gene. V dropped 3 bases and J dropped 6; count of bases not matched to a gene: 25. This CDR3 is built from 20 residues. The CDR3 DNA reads TGCAGCGTTGATCTACCGGGACAGGGTATTTGGGCACTTCAGGAGGATACGCAGTATTTT. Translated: CSVDLPGQGIWALQEDTQYF.

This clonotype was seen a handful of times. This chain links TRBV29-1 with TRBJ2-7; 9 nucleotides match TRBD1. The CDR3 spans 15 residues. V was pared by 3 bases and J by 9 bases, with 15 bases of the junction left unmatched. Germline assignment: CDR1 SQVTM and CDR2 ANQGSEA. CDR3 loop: CSVEGGQGYHLGQYF. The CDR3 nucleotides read TGCAGCGTTGAGGGCGGACAGGGGTACCACCTGGGGCAGTACTTC.

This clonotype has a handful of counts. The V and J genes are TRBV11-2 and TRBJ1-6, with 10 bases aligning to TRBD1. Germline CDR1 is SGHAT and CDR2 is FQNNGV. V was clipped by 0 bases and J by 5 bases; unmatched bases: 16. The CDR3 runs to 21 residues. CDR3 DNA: TGTGCCAGCAGCTTAGATCCTCAGGACAGGGGGTTGGGTGTCGATAATTCACCCCTCCACTTT. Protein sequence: CASSLDPQDRGLGVDNSPLHF.

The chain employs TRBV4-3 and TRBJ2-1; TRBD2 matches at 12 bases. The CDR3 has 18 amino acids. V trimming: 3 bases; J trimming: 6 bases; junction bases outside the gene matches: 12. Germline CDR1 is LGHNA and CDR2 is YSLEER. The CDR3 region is CASSQKELAGGPLNEQFF. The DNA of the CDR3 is TGCGCCAGCAGCCAGAAGGAGCTAGCGGGGGGGCCTCTCAATGAGCAGTTCTTC.

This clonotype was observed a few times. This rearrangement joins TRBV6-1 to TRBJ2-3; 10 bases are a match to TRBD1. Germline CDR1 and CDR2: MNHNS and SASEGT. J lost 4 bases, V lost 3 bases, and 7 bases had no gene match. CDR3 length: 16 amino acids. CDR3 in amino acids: CASSDVTGTGADTQYF. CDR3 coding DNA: TGTGCCAGCAGTGATGTAACCGGGACAGGGGCAGATACGCAGTATTTT.

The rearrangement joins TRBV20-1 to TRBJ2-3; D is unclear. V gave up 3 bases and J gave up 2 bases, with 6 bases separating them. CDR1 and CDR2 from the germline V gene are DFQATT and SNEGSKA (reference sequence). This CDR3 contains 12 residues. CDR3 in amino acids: CSASANTDTQYF. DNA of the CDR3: TGCAGTGCTAGTGCCAACACAGATACGCAGTATTTT.